This record concerns one T cell receptor beta chain sequence. Its antigen remains unknown. The method was immunoSEQ multiplex PCR; TCRdb's version includes in-frame clones alone and lacks a portion of them. This repertoire shows about 580,000 clones, 95% to 98% found once; its top ten account for 0.3%. Looked up from germline, CDR1 is MNHEY and CDR2 is SVGAGI. The V segment lost 0 bases and the J segment 4 bases; nucleotides outside the gene matches: 7. The CDR3 totals 16 residues. Positively selected for CCR7, the CD45RO-negative cells used as naive CD8 cells excluded terminally differentiated effector memory CD45RA+ cells. Donors, without exception, were Caucasian adults residing in Nashville, Tennessee. This sample was included in a study of shared clonotypes between healthy human individuals. Study-wide context: CD4 naive and CD4 memory each took three plates per donor, while CD8 naive took two and CD8 memory one. General study results and limits: Non-shared clonotypes displayed generation probabilities falling below those of clonotypes present in all four donors. The small donor group covered limited genetic and exposure diversity.

Sequenced input: naive CD8+ T cells sorted from blood. V is TRBV6-5 and J is TRBJ2-7; 9 nucleotides match TRBD2. The TCR sequence derives from a man aged 30 to 45 in good health. CDR3 sequence (DNA): TGTGCCAGCAGTTACTCCGGGCTAGCGGGAAGGTACGAGCAGTACTTC. Its protein product is CASSYSGLAGRYEQYF.